The 4 T cell receptor beta chains below come from one sample, sequenced in a study of beta chain features in type 1 diabetes. Overall study findings and caveats: Type 1 diabetes patients had TCRB CDR3s that were shorter (moderately but significantly so) in all four CD4+ subsets.

The sequenced template was cDNA made from the entire isolated RNA. Only in-frame clones appear in the TCRdb table, and some are missing; sequencing was by immunoSEQ multiplex PCR. Of 25,000 to 30,000 clones in the sample, 65% were seen once. Their antigens are not known. Sequencing was done on a sample of Tregs from blood. Receptor source: a woman aged 25 to 39 with type 1 diabetes.

J is TRBJ2-5 and V is TRBV11-2, with D unclear. The CDR3 has 14 residues. CDR1 and CDR2 (germline): SGHAT, FQNNGV. Trimming removed 0 bases from V and 2 bases from J, with 7 bases in between. The CDR3 DNA reads TGTGCCAGCAGCTTAGATCTTATACAAGAGACCCAGTACTTC. This codes for CASSLDLIQETQYF.

The V call is TRBV5-4, the J call TRBJ2-2, with 9 positions matching TRBD2. The germline gives CDR1 SGHNT, CDR2 YYREEE (reference sequence). Trimming removed 5 bases from V and 0 bases from J; junction bases left unmatched: 5. CDR3 length: 16 amino acids. In DNA form, the CDR3 reads TGTGCCAGCAGGGGGTTAGCGGGAGCGAACACCGGGGAGCTGTTTTTT. It is translated as CASRGLAGANTGELFF.

The chain carries TRBV2 and TRBJ2-7, with 9 nucleotides matching TRBD1. The V gene's germline CDR1 is SNHLY and CDR2 FYNNEI. The CDR3 is 15 residues long. The V segment lost 4 bases and the J segment 4 bases; nucleotides outside the gene matches: 8. The CDR3 loop is CASSGQGQGSYEQYF. In DNA form, the CDR3 reads TGTGCCAGCAGTGGCCAGGGACAGGGAAGTTACGAGCAGTACTTC. Full variable domain (outside the CDR3, taken from reference TRBV2 and TRBJ2-7): EPEVTQTPSHQVTQMGQEVILRCVPISNHLYFYWYRQILGQKVEFLVSFYNNEISEKSEIFDDQFSVERPDGSNFTLKIRSTKLEDSAMYFCASSGQGQGSYEQYFGPGTRLTVT.

The chain carries TRBV7-3 and TRBJ2-1; 7 bases match TRBD2. V dropped 5 bases and J dropped 7; count of bases not matched to a gene: 8. The CDR3 consists of 14 residues. CDR1 and CDR2 from the germline V gene are SGHTA and FQGTGA. CDR3 amino acids: CASSPGGMGNEQFF. As DNA, the CDR3 is TGTGCCAGCAGCCCCGGGGGGATGGGAAATGAGCAGTTCTTC.